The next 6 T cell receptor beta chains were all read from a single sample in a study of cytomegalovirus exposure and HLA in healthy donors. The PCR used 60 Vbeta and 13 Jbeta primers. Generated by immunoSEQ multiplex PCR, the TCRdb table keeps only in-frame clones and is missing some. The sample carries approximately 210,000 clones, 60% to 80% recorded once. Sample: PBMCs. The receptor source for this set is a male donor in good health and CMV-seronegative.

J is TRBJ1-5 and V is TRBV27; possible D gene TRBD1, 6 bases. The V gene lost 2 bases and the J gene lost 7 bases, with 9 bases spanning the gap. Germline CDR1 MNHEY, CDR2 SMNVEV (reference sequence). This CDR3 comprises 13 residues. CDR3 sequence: CASSLRTAQPQHF. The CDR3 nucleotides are TGTGCCAGCAGTTTACGGACAGCCCAGCCCCAGCATTTT.

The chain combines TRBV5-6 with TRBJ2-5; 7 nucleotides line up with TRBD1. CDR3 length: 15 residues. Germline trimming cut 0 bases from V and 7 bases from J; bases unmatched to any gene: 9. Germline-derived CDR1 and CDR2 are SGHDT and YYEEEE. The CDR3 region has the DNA TGTGCCAGCAGCTTGGTTGGGACAGTCCCCGGGACCCAGTACTTC. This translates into CASSLVGTVPGTQYF.

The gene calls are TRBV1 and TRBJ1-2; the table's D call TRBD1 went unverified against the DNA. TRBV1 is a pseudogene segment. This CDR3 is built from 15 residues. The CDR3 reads CTSSPLGRGDYGYTF. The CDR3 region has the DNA TGCACCAGCAGCCCTCTGGGCAGGGGCGACTATGGCTACACCTTC.

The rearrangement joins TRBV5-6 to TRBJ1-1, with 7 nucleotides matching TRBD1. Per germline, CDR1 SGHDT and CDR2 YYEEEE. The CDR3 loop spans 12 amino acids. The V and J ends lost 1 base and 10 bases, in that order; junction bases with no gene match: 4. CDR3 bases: TGTGCCAGCAGCTTGACAGGGGCAAGAGCTTTCTTT. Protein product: CASSLTGARAFF.

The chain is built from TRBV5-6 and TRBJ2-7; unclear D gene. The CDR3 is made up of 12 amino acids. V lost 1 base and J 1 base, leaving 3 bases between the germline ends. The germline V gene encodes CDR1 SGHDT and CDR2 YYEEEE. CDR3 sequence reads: CASSLQSYEQYF. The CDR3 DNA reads TGTGCCAGCAGCTTGCAGTCCTACGAGCAGTACTTC.

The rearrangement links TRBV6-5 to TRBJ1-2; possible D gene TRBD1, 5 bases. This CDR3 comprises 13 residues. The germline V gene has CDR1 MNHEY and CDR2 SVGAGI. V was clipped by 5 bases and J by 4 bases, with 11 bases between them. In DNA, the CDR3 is TGTGCCAGCAGTGGCGGGGCCCTCTATGGCTACACCTTC. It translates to CASSGGALYGYTF.